The TCR beta chain described here comes from a study of CD8 T cells in ankylosing spondylitis. In the case of this clonotype: Antigen unknown.

TCRdb re-analysed the 5' RACE reads in MiXCR, keeping a single row per CDR3 protein. The table has about 360,000 distinct CDR3 sequences, roughly 20% seen once. Study-wide findings and caveats: In synovial fluid and blood from reactive arthritis, some motif variants were previously reported. Clones tied to disease were said to be significantly enriched in matched ankylosing spondylitis synovial fluid. For ankylosing spondylitis blood, a TCR beta motif of roughly 8 highly homologous variants appeared characteristic.

From germline, CDR1 is MGHRA and CDR2 YSYEKL. CDR3 length: 15 amino acids. V was pared by 2 bases and J by 1 base, with 11 bases between. This clonotype was sampled from a male donor with ankylosing spondylitis or in good health (not recorded which). The sequencing input was blood, either unsorted or a sorted T cell fraction (not recorded which). The V call is TRBV4-1, the J call TRBJ1-1; no clear D gene. The CDR3 region is CASSQRNWENTEAFF. CDR3 in DNA: TGCGCCAGCAGCCAAAGAAATTGGGAGAACACTGAAGCTTTCTTT.